The next 25 T cell receptor beta chains were all read from a single sample in a study of OX40 agonist ivuxolimab in advanced cancers. The assay was immunoSEQ multiplex PCR, and TCRdb's table has in-frame clones only and misses some. The sample holds 65,000 to 95,000 clones, 75% to 95% seen once. The sample in question was CD4+ or CD8+ T cells sorted from blood, obtained in a trial of the OX40 agonist ivuxolimab. Every receptor here comes from an adult with an advanced solid tumor such as melanoma, head and neck, liver or kidney cancer.

This clone is labeled medium-sized (0.01 to 0.1%). V and J are TRBV5-1 and TRBJ1-1, with D possibly TRBD1 on 5 matching bases. Germline V lookup: CDR1 SGHRS, CDR2 YFSETQ. Deletions cut 0 bases from V and 2 bases from J, with 8 bases between. The CDR3 is 14 amino acids. In DNA form, the CDR3 reads TGCGCCAGCAGCTTGGATTGGGGCAACACTGAAGCTTTCTTT. Its protein is CASSLDWGNTEAFF.

V is TRBV6-4 and J is TRBJ2-1; TRBD2 matches at 10 bases. CDR3 length: 15 residues. Germline CDR1 reads MRHNA; CDR2 reads SNTAGT. V trimming: 6 bases; J trimming: 5 bases; junction bases outside the gene matches: 7. The CDR3 sequence: CASSILAGVNNEQFF. The CDR3 coding sequence is TGTGCCAGCAGCATCCTAGCGGGAGTGAACAATGAGCAGTTCTTC.

The CDR3 spells CAISESGTSGRDTQYF. CDR3 nucleotides: TGTGCCATCAGTGAGTCGGGAACTAGCGGGAGAGATACGCAGTATTTT. The chain uses TRBV10-3 and TRBJ2-3; 11 bases agree with TRBD2. Germline V lookup: CDR1 ENHRY, CDR2 SYGVKD. V lost 0 bases to trimming and J lost 5 bases; unmatched junction nucleotides: 4. The CDR3 runs 16 residues.

V is TRBV5-1 and J is TRBJ1-1; TRBD1 agrees at 11 bases. This CDR3 has 16 amino acids. From germline, CDR1 is SGHRS and CDR2 YFSETQ. V shed 4 bases and J 4 bases; nucleotides not matched to a gene: 9. The CDR3 loop reads CASSHGDRGRGTEAFF. The CDR3 region has the DNA TGCGCCAGCAGCCACGGGGACAGGGGGAGGGGCACTGAAGCTTTCTTT. The variable domain in full, completed from reference TRBV5-1 and TRBJ1-1, reads KAGVTQTPRYLIKTRGQQVTLSCSPISGHRSVSWYQQTPGQGLQFLFEYFSETQRNKGNFPGRFSGRQFSNSRSEMNVSTLELGDSALYLCASSHGDRGRGTEAFFGQGTRLTVV.

The chain combines TRBV19 with TRBJ2-1; 12 nucleotides agree with TRBD2. This CDR3 spans 16 amino acids. J was trimmed by 9 bases and V by 4 bases; bases with no gene match: 10. Germline CDR1 and CDR2: LNHDA and SQIVND (reference sequence). The CDR3 loop reads CASSTLAGGPIGEQFF. In DNA form, the CDR3 reads TGTGCCAGTAGTACCCTAGCGGGAGGGCCAATCGGTGAGCAGTTCTTC.

Points on this clone: Different DNA sequences within this sample yield the same CDR3. The genes are TRBV28 and TRBJ1-2; D not resolved. Germline CDR1 reads MDHEN; CDR2 reads SYDVKM. Trimming shortened V by 3 bases and J by 2 bases, and 10 bases separated the two germline ends. The CDR3 has 14 amino acids. The CDR3 coding sequence is TGTGCCAGCAGTTTCGGTACAGCCAACTATGGCTACACCTTC. This codes for CASSFGTANYGYTF.

The chain combines TRBV5-1 with TRBJ1-5; possible D gene TRBD1, 5 bases. The CDR3 has 13 amino acids. CDR1 and CDR2 from the germline V gene are SGHRS and YFSETQ. V was trimmed by 2 bases and J by 9 bases, leaving 12 bases between them. The CDR3 coding sequence is TGCGCCAGCAGCTTAGGGGACCAAGGGCCCCAGCATTTT. This gives the protein CASSLGDQGPQHF.

The V call is TRBV5-6, the J call TRBJ2-3; TRBD1 agrees at 11 bases. The junction had 12 bases not matched to a gene; V was cut back by 6 bases and J by 9 bases. CDR3 length: 15 amino acids. CDR1 is SGHDT and CDR2 is YYEEEE in the germline V gene. CDR3 sequence reads: CASTYYGQGANTQYF. The CDR3 DNA follows: TGTGCCAGCACCTATTACGGACAGGGGGCAAACACGCAGTATTTT.

The chain combines TRBV4-1 with TRBJ1-5; 9 bases fit TRBD1. J gave up 6 bases and V 0 bases, and 3 bases lay outside the gene matches. Germline V CDR1 and CDR2: MGHRA, YSYEKL. The CDR3 consists of 15 residues. The CDR3 protein is CASSQEDRGSQPQHF. The CDR3 DNA reads as TGCGCCAGCAGCCAAGAAGACAGGGGGAGTCAGCCCCAGCATTTT.

The chain employs TRBV25-1 and TRBJ2-3, with D possibly being TRBD2 (5 bases). CDR3 size: 13 residues. Trimming cost V 8 bases and J 0 bases, with 9 bases left between them. The germline gives CDR1 MGHDK, CDR2 SYGVNS. CDR3 DNA sequence: TGTGCCAGCGGGAGCGGCAGCACAGATACGCAGTATTTT. Its translation: CASGSGSTDTQYF. Using reference TRBV25-1 and TRBJ2-3 for the parts outside the CDR3, the full variable domain is EADIYQTPRYLVIGTGKKITLECSQTMGHDKMYWYQQDPGMELHLIHYSYGVNSTEKGDLSSESTVSRIRTEHFPLTLESARPSHTSQYLCASGSGSTDTQYFGPGTRLTVL.

V and J are TRBV10-3 and TRBJ2-2, with 8 bases lining up with TRBD2. The trim removed 10 bases at V and 0 bases at J, leaving 7 bases unmatched. The CDR3 spans 15 residues. Germline V gene lookup returns CDR1 ENHRY and CDR2 SYGVKD. The CDR3 here is CATQTSGANTGELFF. CDR3 coding DNA: TGTGCCACCCAAACTAGCGGAGCGAACACCGGGGAGCTGTTTTTT.

The genes are TRBV18 and TRBJ2-7, with D maybe TRBD1 (5 bases). Germline CDR1 is KGHSH and CDR2 is LQKENI. V lost 1 base, J lost 3 bases, and 10 bases lay in between. This CDR3 is 14 amino acids long. The CDR3 bases are TGTGCCAGCTCACCACAAGGGGCAGGCTACGAGCAGTACTTC. Protein sequence: CASSPQGAGYEQYF.

The gene calls are TRBV11-3 and TRBJ1-1; tentatively, D is TRBD1 (5 bases). Deletions cut 5 bases from V and 1 base from J, with 8 bases between. This CDR3 has 13 residues. The V gene's germline CDR1 is SGHNT and CDR2 YENEEA. CDR3 in amino acids: CASSQTGNTEAFF. Written as DNA, the CDR3 is TGTGCCAGCAGCCAAACAGGGAACACTGAAGCTTTCTTT.

This rearrangement joins TRBV28 to TRBJ2-3; 9 positions agree with TRBD1. V dropped 6 bases and J dropped 6; count of bases not matched to a gene: 10. The CDR3 loop spans 15 amino acids. Germline lookup yields CDR1 MDHEN and CDR2 SYDVKM. The CDR3 DNA reads TGTGCCAGCAGCCAGCCGGGACAGGGTGACGATACGCAGTATTTT. Amino acid sequence: CASSQPGQGDDTQYF. The complete variable domain, with remaining parts taken from reference TRBV28 and TRBJ2-3, reads DVKVTQSSRYLVKRTGEKVFLECVQDMDHENMFWYRQDPGLGLRLIYFSYDVKMKEKGDIPEGYSVSREKKERFSLILESASTNQTSMYLCASSQPGQGDDTQYFGPGTRLTVL.

The V call is TRBV29-1, the J call TRBJ2-3, with D perhaps matching TRBD2 (7 bases). The CDR3 covers 13 residues. V dropped 3 bases and J dropped 2 bases, with 9 bases sitting between them. CDR1 is SQVTM, CDR2 ANQGSEA, per germline. CDR3 sequence (DNA): TGCAGCGTTGACGGGGGGCTCACAGATACGCAGTATTTT. This gives the protein CSVDGGLTDTQYF.

Points on this clone: The junction does not match germline at one end; this may be a read error. V and J are TRBV5-6 and TRBJ1-5; D is undetermined. Looked up from germline, CDR1 is SGHDT and CDR2 is YYEEEE. This CDR3 is 14 amino acids long. The CDR3 region has the DNA TGTGCCAGCAGCTTTGCCGGAAAGAATCGGCCCCAGCATTTT. It translates to CASSFAGKNRPQHF.

The chain links TRBV28 to TRBJ2-3; 8 bases line up with TRBD1. Germline-derived CDR1 and CDR2 are MDHEN and SYDVKM. J lost 2 bases, V lost 8 bases, and 9 bases had no gene match. CDR3 length: 15 residues. The CDR3: CASHSTGGNTDTQYF. In DNA, the CDR3 is TGTGCCAGCCATTCAACAGGGGGGAACACAGATACGCAGTATTTT.

This clone was seen a few times. The chain uses TRBV14 and TRBJ2-7; tentatively, D is TRBD1 (7 bases). The CDR3 length is 13 residues. Germline V gene data show CDR1 as SGHDN and CDR2 as FVKESK. Trimming removed 8 bases at V and 0 bases at J, with 11 bases between. CDR3 sequence reads: CASDRDFSYEQYF. The CDR3 region has the DNA TGTGCCAGCGACAGGGACTTCTCCTACGAGCAGTACTTC.

The rearrangement uses TRBV28 and TRBJ1-4; D perhaps matches TRBD1 (6 bases). The ends were cut back, 7 bases at V and 4 bases at J, with 19 bases in the middle. This CDR3 is built from 16 residues. From germline, CDR1 is MDHEN and CDR2 SYDVKM. CDR3 DNA sequence: TGTGCCAGCACCCTGGGGGGGGCTGGAGGTAATGAAAAACTGTTTTTT. Its protein is CASTLGGAGGNEKLFF.

V and J are TRBV5-1 and TRBJ2-1; 10 bases are shared with TRBD2. Germline V CDR1 and CDR2: SGHRS, YFSETQ. V gave up 4 bases and J gave up 7 bases; unmatched junction bases: 14. The length of the CDR3 is 17 residues. The CDR3 sequence: CASSIRASGSMGNEQFF. As DNA, the CDR3 is TGCGCCAGCAGCATCCGGGCTAGCGGGAGTATGGGGAATGAGCAGTTCTTC.

The CDR3, as DNA: TGTGCCAGTAGTTCGGGCCTCGGGACAGGGGCCGATACGCAGTATTTT. Translation gives CASSSGLGTGADTQYF. The genes are TRBV19 and TRBJ2-3; 10 nucleotides agree with TRBD1. Germline CDR1 is LNHDA and CDR2 is SQIVND (reference sequence). With V trimmed by 5 bases and J by 6 bases, 11 bases remained unmatched. The CDR3 length is 16 residues.

V usage is TRBV11-3 and J usage is TRBJ2-1; 7 bases map to TRBD1. Germline values: CDR1 SGHNT, CDR2 YENEEA. J lost 2 bases, V lost 5 bases, and 6 bases had no gene match. This CDR3 is 15 amino acids long. The CDR3 sequence is CASSLGQGAYNEQFF. For the CDR3, the DNA is TGTGCCAGCAGCCTCGGGCAGGGGGCCTACAATGAGCAGTTCTTC.

This chain links TRBV7-3 with TRBJ2-5; TRBD1 matches 10 bases. CDR3 length: 15 residues. J was trimmed by 5 bases and V by 5 bases; bases with no gene match: 8. Germline V gene sequence: CDR1 SGHTA, CDR2 FQGTGA. DNA for the CDR3: TGTGCCAGCAGCCCCCGACAGGGGGCCGGGGAGACCCAGTACTTC. It encodes CASSPRQGAGETQYF. The full variable domain, in which reference TRBV7-3 and TRBJ2-5 provide the parts outside the CDR3, is GAGVSQTPSNKVTEKGKYVELRCDPISGHTALYWYRQSLGQGPEFLIYFQGTGAADDSGLPNDRFFAVRPEGSVSTLKIQRTERGDSAVYLCASSPRQGAGETQYFGPGTRLLVL.

This sequence joins TRBV19 and TRBJ2-4; 9 bases map to TRBD1. V was clipped by 7 bases and J by 8 bases; unmatched bases: 9. Germline CDR1 reads LNHDA; CDR2 reads SQIVND (reference sequence). The CDR3 is 14 amino acids. CDR3 protein: CASKPDRGRYIQYF. CDR3 sequence (DNA): TGTGCCAGTAAACCCGACAGGGGGAGATACATTCAGTACTTC.

The chain carries TRBV7-2 and TRBJ1-1; no firm D call. Germline CDR1 is SGHTA and CDR2 is FQGNSA. Trimming removed 2 bases from V and 0 bases from J, with 1 base in between. The CDR3 is made up of 12 amino acids. Here the CDR3 DNA reads TGTGCCAGCAGCTTATTGAACACTGAAGCTTTCTTT. This gives the protein CASSLLNTEAFF.